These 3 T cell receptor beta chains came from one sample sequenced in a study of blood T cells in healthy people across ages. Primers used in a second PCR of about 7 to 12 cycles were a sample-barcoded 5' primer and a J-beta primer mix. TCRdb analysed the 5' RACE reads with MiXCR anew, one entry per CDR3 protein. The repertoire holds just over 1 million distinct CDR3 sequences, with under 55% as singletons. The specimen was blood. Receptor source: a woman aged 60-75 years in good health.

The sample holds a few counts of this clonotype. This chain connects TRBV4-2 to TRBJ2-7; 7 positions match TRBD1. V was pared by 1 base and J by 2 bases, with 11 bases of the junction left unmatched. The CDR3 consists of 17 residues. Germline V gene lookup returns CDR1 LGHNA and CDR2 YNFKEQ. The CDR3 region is CASSQVSVGTVPYEQYF. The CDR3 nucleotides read TGTGCCAGCAGCCAAGTCAGTGTTGGGACAGTCCCCTACGAGCAGTACTTC.

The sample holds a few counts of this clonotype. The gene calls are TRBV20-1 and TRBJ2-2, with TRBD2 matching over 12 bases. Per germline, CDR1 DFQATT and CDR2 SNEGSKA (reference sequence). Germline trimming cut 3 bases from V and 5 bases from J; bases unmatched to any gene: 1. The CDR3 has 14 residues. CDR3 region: CSARTSGRTGELFF. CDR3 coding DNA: TGCAGTGCTAGGACTAGCGGGAGAACCGGGGAGCTGTTTTTT.

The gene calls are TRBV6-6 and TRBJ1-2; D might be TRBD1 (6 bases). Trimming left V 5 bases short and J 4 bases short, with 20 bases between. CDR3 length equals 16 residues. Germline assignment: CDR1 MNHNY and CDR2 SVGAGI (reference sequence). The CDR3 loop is CASSRPIRQVPYGYTF. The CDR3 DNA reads TGTGCCAGCAGTCGCCCGATTCGACAGGTGCCCTATGGCTACACCTTC.